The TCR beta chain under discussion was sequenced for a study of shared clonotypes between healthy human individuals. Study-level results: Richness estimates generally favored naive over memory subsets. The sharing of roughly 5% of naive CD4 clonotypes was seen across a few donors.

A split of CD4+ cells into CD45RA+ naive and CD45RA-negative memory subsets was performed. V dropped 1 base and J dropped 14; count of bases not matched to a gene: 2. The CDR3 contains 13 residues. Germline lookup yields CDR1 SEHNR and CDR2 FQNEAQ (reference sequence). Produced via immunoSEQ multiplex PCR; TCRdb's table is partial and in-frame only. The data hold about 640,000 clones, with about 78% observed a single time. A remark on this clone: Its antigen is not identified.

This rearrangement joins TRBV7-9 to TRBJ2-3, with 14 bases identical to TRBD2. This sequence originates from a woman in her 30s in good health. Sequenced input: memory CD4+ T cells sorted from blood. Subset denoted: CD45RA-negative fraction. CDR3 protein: CASSLGGLAGVYF. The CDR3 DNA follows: TGTGCCAGCAGCTTAGGGGGACTAGCGGGAGTGTATTTT.